The 27 T cell receptor beta chains below all came from one sample that was sequenced in a study of blood T cell repertoires in COVID-19. TCRdb's copy holds only in-frame clones and misses some; the assay was immunoSEQ multiplex PCR. The sample lists under 300,000 clones, 70% to 90% occurring once. The sequenced sample was peripheral blood. The receptor set was obtained from a woman aged 30 to 39 with acute or convalescent COVID-19.

The V call is TRBV4-1, the J call TRBJ2-5, with TRBD2 identical over 9 bases. Germline-derived CDR1 and CDR2 are MGHRA and YSYEKL. This CDR3 spans 15 amino acids. The J segment lost 4 bases and the V segment lost 4 bases, leaving 7 bases of the junction unmatched. CDR3 nucleotides: TGCGCCAGCAGCCTTGCCCTAGCGGGACTAGAGACCCAGTACTTC. It is translated as CASSLALAGLETQYF.

The rearrangement joins TRBV7-6 to TRBJ2-1; tentative D call: TRBD1 (6 bases). Between the trimmed V and J ends, which lost 4 bases and 4 bases, there was a span of 8 bases. The CDR3 totals 13 residues. The V gene's germline CDR1 is SGHVS and CDR2 FNYEAQ. CDR3 coding DNA: TGTGCCAGCAGCTGGACAGAATACAATGAGCAGTTCTTC. Translating gives CASSWTEYNEQFF. The full variable domain, in which reference TRBV7-6 and TRBJ2-1 provide the parts outside the CDR3, is GAGVSQSPRYKVTKRGQDVALRCDPISGHVSLYWYRQALGQGPEFLTYFNYEAQQDKSGLPNDRFSAERPEGSISTLTIQRTEQRDSAMYRCASSWTEYNEQFFGPGTRLTVL.

V gene TRBV5-6 combines with J gene TRBJ2-3; weak D call: TRBD1 (5 bases). Germline CDR1 is SGHDT and CDR2 is YYEEEE. The CDR3 extends over 13 amino acids. With 2 bases removed from V and 1 base from J, the gap between germline ends came to 5 bases. The CDR3 DNA reads as TGTGCCAGCAGCTTACAGGGCACAGATACGCAGTATTTT. Amino acids: CASSLQGTDTQYF.

The chain joins TRBV29-1 to TRBJ2-4; D is undetermined. The germline V gene encodes CDR1 SQVTM and CDR2 ANQGSEA. Trimming pared 7 bases from V and 6 bases from J, leaving 13 bases between. The CDR3 runs to 12 residues. CDR3 nucleotides: TGCAGCGCCGTTGGGCAGACAAACATTCAGTACTTC. This sequence encodes CSAVGQTNIQYF.

The gene calls are TRBV29-1 and TRBJ2-7; D is unclear. V was clipped by 4 bases and J by 0 bases, with 7 bases between them. The CDR3 contains 12 residues. Germline V gene lookup returns CDR1 SQVTM and CDR2 ANQGSEA. The CDR3 coding sequence is TGCAGCGTTGCCCTAATCTCCTACGAGCAGTACTTC. Translated: CSVALISYEQYF.

A few counts support this clone. The J gene is TRBJ2-2, the V gene TRBV6-1; 7 bases line up with TRBD2. The CDR3 loop spans 16 amino acids. Germline CDR1 MNHNS, CDR2 SASEGT. Losses at the gene ends were 2 bases for V and 5 bases for J; bases not matched to a gene: 8. The CDR3 DNA sequence: TGTGCCAGCAGTGAAATGCTTGGCGGGAGTACCGGGGAGCTGTTTTTT. Translating gives CASSEMLGGSTGELFF.

This clone came up a few times. The chain joins TRBV6-5 to TRBJ1-1; possible D gene TRBD1, 6 bases. Germline CDR1 MNHEY, CDR2 SVGAGI. Trimming took 4 bases from V and 9 from J, leaving 15 bases between them. The CDR3 covers 13 residues. For the CDR3, the DNA is TGTGCCAGCAGTTTGACCCTACAGGGAAAAGCTTTCTTT. Translating it yields CASSLTLQGKAFF.

This chain uses TRBV19 with TRBJ2-1; D is perhaps TRBD1 (5 bases). Germline V lookup: CDR1 LNHDA, CDR2 SQIVND (reference sequence). V lost 0 bases and J lost 8, with 8 bases in between. The CDR3 has 13 residues. This chain's CDR3 is CASSIDWGDEQFF. CDR3 nucleotides: TGTGCCAGTAGTATAGATTGGGGCGATGAGCAGTTCTTC.

The chain is built from TRBV30 and TRBJ1-4; D gene unclear. Looked up from germline, CDR1 is GTSNPN and CDR2 is SVGIG (reference sequence). V was trimmed by 2 bases and J by 7 bases, leaving 8 bases between them. This CDR3 spans 12 amino acids. The CDR3 DNA sequence: TGTGCCTGGAGTTCCGGGATTGAAAAACTGTTTTTT. Translated: CAWSSGIEKLFF.

V and J are TRBV5-1 and TRBJ2-1; 10 bases match TRBD2. CDR1 is SGHRS and CDR2 is YFSETQ in the germline V gene. This CDR3 region has 16 residues. With V trimmed by 7 bases and J by 0 bases, 7 bases remained unmatched. CDR3 residues: CASSIAGGTSYNEQFF. CDR3 DNA sequence: TGCGCCAGCTCTATAGCGGGAGGCACCTCCTACAATGAGCAGTTCTTC.

This chain uses TRBV5-6 with TRBJ2-7, with TRBD2 matching 9 bases. V lost 2 bases and J lost 4; bases outside the gene matches: 4. This CDR3 comprises 14 residues. Germline-derived CDR1 and CDR2 are SGHDT and YYEEEE. The CDR3 sequence is CASSFGTSSYEQYF. The CDR3 DNA reads TGTGCCAGCAGCTTCGGGACTAGCTCATACGAGCAGTACTTC.

The J gene is TRBJ2-5, the V gene TRBV9, with 8 positions matching TRBD2. The germline V gene encodes CDR1 SGDLS and CDR2 YYNGEE. V dropped 3 bases and J dropped 5; count of bases not matched to a gene: 6. The CDR3 is 14 residues long. The DNA of the CDR3 is TGTGCCAGCAGCGGCGGGACTAGAGGCGAGACCCAGTACTTC. It yields the protein CASSGGTRGETQYF.

The V call is TRBV19, the J call TRBJ2-1, with a tentative D call TRBD2 (6 bases). The CDR3 is 18 amino acids. V lost 5 bases to trimming and J lost 6 bases, with 26 bases between them. Germline CDR1 LNHDA, CDR2 SQIVND (reference sequence). The CDR3 reads CASSWRGTQASFPNEQFF. The CDR3 DNA reads TGTGCCAGTAGTTGGCGGGGCACCCAGGCTAGTTTCCCCAATGAGCAGTTCTTC.

Of note for this clone: The sample holds other DNA sequences that translate to the same CDR3. The CDR3 DNA reads TGCAGTGCGGGCCACCACAATGAGCAGTTCTTC. Protein sequence: CSAGHHNEQFF. The chain links TRBV20-1 to TRBJ2-1; D gene unclear. V was trimmed by 6 bases and J by 5 bases, leaving 8 bases between them. The germline V gene has CDR1 DFQATT and CDR2 SNEGSKA (reference sequence). The CDR3 consists of 11 residues.

The CDR3 DNA sequence: TGTGCCAGCAGCTTCCAGTCAGATGAGCAGTTCTTC. Amino acid sequence: CASSFQSDEQFF. This chain uses TRBV5-6 with TRBJ2-1; D unclear. V was cut by 2 bases and J by 8 bases, with 8 bases left in between. Looked up from germline, CDR1 is SGHDT and CDR2 is YYEEEE. The CDR3 contains 12 residues. The full variable domain, completed using reference TRBV5-6 and TRBJ2-1, is DAGVTQSPTHLIKTRGQQVTLRCSPKSGHDTVSWYQQALGQGPQFIFQYYEEEERQRGNFPDRFSGHQFPNYSSELNVNALLLGDSALYLCASSFQSDEQFFGPGTRLTVL.

This CDR3 is CASSLGQSNQPQHF. The CDR3 DNA reads TGTGCCAGCAGCTTAGGACAGAGCAATCAGCCCCAGCATTTT. The chain links TRBV7-9 to TRBJ1-5, with D possibly TRBD1 on 5 matching bases. The CDR3 runs to 14 residues. Trimming left V 1 base short and J 1 base short, with 5 bases between. CDR1 is SEHNR and CDR2 is FQNEAQ in the germline V gene (reference sequence).

The chain carries TRBV5-4 and TRBJ2-1; possible D gene TRBD2, 5 bases. CDR3 length: 14 amino acids. Per germline, CDR1 SGHNT and CDR2 YYREEE (reference sequence). Trimming left V 0 bases short and J 8 bases short, with 12 bases between. In nucleotides, the CDR3 is TGTGCCAGCAGCTTGGCTGCTAGCAGTGATGAGCAGTTCTTC. Protein: CASSLAASSDEQFF.

The chain is built from TRBV28 and TRBJ1-2; D is perhaps TRBD1 (5 bases). Germline V gives CDR1 MDHEN, CDR2 SYDVKM. The ends were cut back, 5 bases at V and 8 bases at J, with 24 bases in the middle. The length of the CDR3 is 16 residues. The CDR3 spells CASSPHLQDISEGYTF. CDR3 DNA sequence: TGTGCCAGCAGTCCCCACCTACAGGACATCTCGGAGGGCTACACCTTC.

CDR3 sequence (DNA): TGTGCCAGCAGCTTGGCGACAGTTCAAGAGACCCAGTACTTC. Translated, it gives CASSLATVQETQYF. The rearrangement joins TRBV5-4 to TRBJ2-5, with D perhaps matching TRBD1 (5 bases). V lost 0 bases and J lost 2, with 8 bases in between. Germline V gene lookup returns CDR1 SGHNT and CDR2 YYREEE (reference sequence). The CDR3 sequence is 14 residues long.

The V call is TRBV11-2, the J call TRBJ2-7; 12 nucleotides line up with TRBD2. There are 16 residues in the CDR3. CDR1 is SGHAT and CDR2 is FQNNGV in the germline V gene. Trimming at V came to 0 bases and at J to 5 bases, leaving 5 bases not matched to a gene. The CDR3 region is CASSLDPGLAGHEQYF. CDR3 coding DNA: TGTGCCAGCAGCTTAGATCCAGGACTAGCGGGACACGAGCAGTACTTC.

This clone was seen only once. The chain combines TRBV4-2 with TRBJ2-2; TRBD2 matches 8 bases. The CDR3 runs 16 residues. J was trimmed by 0 bases and V by 4 bases; bases with no gene match: 4. Germline V gives CDR1 LGHNA, CDR2 YNFKEQ. CDR3 in DNA: TGTGCCAGCAGCCCGGGAGGGGCTACGAACACCGGGGAGCTGTTTTTT. This sequence encodes CASSPGGATNTGELFF.

V and J are TRBV5-8 and TRBJ1-5; 9 nucleotides line up with TRBD1. This CDR3 has 12 amino acids. From germline, CDR1 is SGHTS and CDR2 YDEGEE. The V segment lost 7 bases and the J segment 6 bases; nucleotides outside the gene matches: 2. DNA for the CDR3: TGTGCCAGCCAACAGGGGGCTCAGCCCCAGCATTTT. Its protein product is CASQQGAQPQHF.

This chain links TRBV12-3 or TRBV12-4 with TRBJ1-2; the D gene is possibly TRBD1 (6 bases). The CDR3 consists of 12 residues. V was trimmed by 3 bases and J by 11 bases, leaving 13 bases between them. In DNA, the CDR3 is TGTGCCAGCAGTTTTAGGACAGTGAATTACACCTTC. Amino acid sequence: CASSFRTVNYTF.

The V and J genes are TRBV2 and TRBJ2-4; D is unresolved. CDR1 and CDR2 (germline): SNHLY, FYNNEI. CDR3 length: 15 amino acids. V was trimmed by 6 bases and J by 0 bases, leaving 12 bases between them. In DNA form, the CDR3 reads TGTGCCAGCAGGAAAAACACATTAGCCAAAAACATTCAGTACTTC. It codes for CASRKNTLAKNIQYF.

The sample holds one count of this clone. The chain recombines TRBV12-3 or TRBV12-4 with TRBJ1-1; no clear D gene. This CDR3 has 12 residues. The V end was cut by 3 bases, the J end by 6 bases, with 8 bases between. As DNA, the CDR3 is TGTGCCAGCAGTTTGAGACGGGCTGAAGCTTTCTTT. Residues: CASSLRRAEAFF.

This clone was detected once. The chain carries TRBV9 and TRBJ1-5; 7 nucleotides align to TRBD1. After removal of 0 bases from V and 5 bases from J, the junction contained 2 bases not matched to a gene. Germline lookup yields CDR1 SGDLS and CDR2 YYNGEE. The CDR3 consists of 14 residues. CDR3 nucleotide sequence: TGTGCCAGCAGCGTAGAAGGGGGCCATCAGCCCCAGCATTTT. Translating it yields CASSVEGGHQPQHF.

This clone was found once. The rearrangement joins TRBV6-1 to TRBJ2-1, with 15 nucleotides matching TRBD2. The CDR3 covers 16 residues. Trimming removed 4 bases from V and 7 bases from J; junction bases left unmatched: 5. Germline CDR1 is MNHNS and CDR2 is SASEGT. CDR3 region: CASSGTSGRGWNEQFF. The DNA for the CDR3 is TGTGCCAGCAGTGGGACTAGCGGGAGGGGGTGGAATGAGCAGTTCTTC.